This TCR beta chain was captured in a study of spatial heterogeneity in lung cancer. This clonotype was seen at least ten times. Via MiXCR, TCRdb re-called the 5' RACE reads, giving one row per CDR3 protein. The table shows around 120,000 distinct CDR3 sequences, with approximately 12% occurring only once. Time point given: blood at routine non-recurrence follow-up after resection. Sequencing was performed on whole RNA extracted from tumor and nontumor lung tissue, or from frozen PBMC, and the material was left unsorted. This receptor was identified in a male donor with early-stage non-small cell lung cancer. Sequenced material: PBMCs, taken at follow-up.

The CDR3 region is CASSLRGPHEQFF. DNA for the CDR3: TGTGCCAGCAGCTTAAGGGGGCCCCATGAGCAGTTCTTC. The rearrangement joins TRBV7-9 to TRBJ2-1, with 7 positions matching TRBD1. Germline V gene data show CDR1 as SEHNR and CDR2 as FQNEAQ (reference sequence). CDR3 size: 13 residues. V trimming: 2 bases; J trimming: 8 bases; junction bases outside the gene matches: 3.